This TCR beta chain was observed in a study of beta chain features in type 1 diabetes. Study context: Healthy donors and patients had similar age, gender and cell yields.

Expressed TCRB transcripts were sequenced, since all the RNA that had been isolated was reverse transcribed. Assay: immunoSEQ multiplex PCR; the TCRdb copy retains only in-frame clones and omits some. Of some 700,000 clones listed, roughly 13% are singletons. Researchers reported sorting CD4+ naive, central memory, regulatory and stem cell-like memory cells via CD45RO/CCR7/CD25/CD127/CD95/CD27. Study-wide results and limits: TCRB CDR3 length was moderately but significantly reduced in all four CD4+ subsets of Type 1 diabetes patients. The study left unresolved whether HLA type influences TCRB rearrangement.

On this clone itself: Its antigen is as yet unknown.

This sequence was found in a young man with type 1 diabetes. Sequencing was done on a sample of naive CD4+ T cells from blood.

In DNA, the CDR3 is TGTGCCAGCAGCGGTACTGGGGGGTTGCAAGAGACCCAGTACTTC. As protein: CASSGTGGLQETQYF. V and J are TRBV9 and TRBJ2-5; tentative D call: TRBD2 (6 bases). The V gene lost 3 bases and the J gene lost 2 bases, with 14 bases spanning the gap. The CDR3 is 15 amino acids. Looked up from germline, CDR1 is SGDLS and CDR2 is YYNGEE.